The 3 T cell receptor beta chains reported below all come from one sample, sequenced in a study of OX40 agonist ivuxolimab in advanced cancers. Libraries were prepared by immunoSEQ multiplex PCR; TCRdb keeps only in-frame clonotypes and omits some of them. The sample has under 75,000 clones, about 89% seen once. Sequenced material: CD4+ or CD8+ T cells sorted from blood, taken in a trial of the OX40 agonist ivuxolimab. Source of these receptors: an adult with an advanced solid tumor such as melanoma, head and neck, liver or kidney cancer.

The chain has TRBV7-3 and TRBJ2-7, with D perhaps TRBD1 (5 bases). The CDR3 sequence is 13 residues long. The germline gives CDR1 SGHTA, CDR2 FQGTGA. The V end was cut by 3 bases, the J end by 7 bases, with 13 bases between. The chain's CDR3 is CASSLGQGFEQYF. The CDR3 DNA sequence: TGTGCCAGCAGCTTGGGGCAGGGTTTTGAGCAGTACTTC.

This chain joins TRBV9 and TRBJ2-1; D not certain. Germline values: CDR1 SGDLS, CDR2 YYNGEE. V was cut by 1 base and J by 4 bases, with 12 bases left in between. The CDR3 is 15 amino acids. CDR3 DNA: TGTGCCAGCAGCGTACTGACCGAGCAATACAATGAGCAGTTCTTC. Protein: CASSVLTEQYNEQFF.

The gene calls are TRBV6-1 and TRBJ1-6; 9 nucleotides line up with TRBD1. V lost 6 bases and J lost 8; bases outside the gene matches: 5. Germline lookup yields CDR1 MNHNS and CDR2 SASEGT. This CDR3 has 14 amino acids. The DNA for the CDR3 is TGTGCCAGCAGGGAAACAGGGGGCGATTCACCCCTCCACTTT. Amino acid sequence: CASRETGGDSPLHF.